The 29 T cell receptor beta chains below all came from one sample that was sequenced in a study of T cell changes during pregnancy in multiple sclerosis. Sequenced by immunoSEQ multiplex PCR; TCRdb stores in-frame clones only, minus some. Seen here are approximately 100,000 clones, about 94% observed once, and the top ten hold approximately 0.97%. Material: peripheral blood, obtained before pregnancy. The receptors were sampled from a female donor with multiple sclerosis, enrolled in a pregnancy study.

This clone is a singleton in its sample. The chain has TRBV18 and TRBJ1-1; no definite D call. The CDR3 runs 15 residues. CDR1 is KGHSH, CDR2 LQKENI, per germline. V was trimmed by 6 bases and J by 1 base, leaving 15 bases between them. This chain's CDR3 is CASSPLVRGNTEAFF. CDR3 nucleotide sequence: TGTGCCAGCTCCCCGCTGGTCCGGGGGAACACTGAAGCTTTCTTT.

V gene TRBV5-5 combines with J gene TRBJ2-7; 8 bases are a match to TRBD1. This CDR3 region has 16 residues. Germline trimming cut 4 bases from V and 3 bases from J; bases unmatched to any gene: 12. The germline V gene has CDR1 SGHKS and CDR2 YYEKEE (reference sequence). The CDR3 DNA sequence: TGTGCCAGCAGCAGAGATTTGGGACAGGCCGACTACGAGCAGTACTTC. Amino acid sequence: CASSRDLGQADYEQYF.

This clone came up a few times. For the CDR3, the DNA is TGTGCCAGCAGCTTACGACAGGGGGATGAAGCTTTCTTT. Protein sequence: CASSLRQGDEAFF. The rearrangement links TRBV7-8 to TRBJ1-1; 9 bases align to TRBD1. Germline values: CDR1 SGHVS, CDR2 FQNEAQ. The CDR3 runs to 13 residues. V was pared by 2 bases and J by 7 bases, with 2 bases of the junction left unmatched.

Concerning this clone: At one end the junction does not follow the germline gene, possibly because of a read error. The rearrangement uses TRBV9 and TRBJ1-3; weak D call: TRBD1 (5 bases). Looked up from germline, CDR1 is SGDLS and CDR2 is YYNGEE. The length of the CDR3 is 15 residues. In DNA, the CDR3 is TGTGCCAACAGCGTAAGGGGTCTTTCTGGAAACACCATATATTTT. Amino acid sequence: CANSVRGLSGNTIYF.

V and J are TRBV9 and TRBJ2-7; 12 nucleotides agree with TRBD2. The CDR3 length is 20 residues. The V segment lost 2 bases and the J segment 2 bases; nucleotides outside the gene matches: 17. Looked up from germline, CDR1 is SGDLS and CDR2 is YYNGEE. CDR3: CASSVTSWTSGTRGPYEQYF. In DNA, the CDR3 is TGTGCCAGCAGCGTCACCTCTTGGACTAGCGGGACCCGAGGCCCCTACGAGCAGTACTTC.

The chain is built from TRBV9 and TRBJ1-1, with 9 bases matching TRBD1. Germline CDR1 is SGDLS and CDR2 is YYNGEE. Germline trimming cut 4 bases from V and 0 bases from J; bases unmatched to any gene: 4. The CDR3 runs 15 residues. CDR3 in amino acids: CASSPGTGLNTEAFF. Here the CDR3 DNA reads TGTGCCAGCAGCCCCGGGACAGGGCTGAACACTGAAGCTTTCTTT.

This clone was seen a handful of times. V usage is TRBV16 and J usage is TRBJ1-2; maybe TRBD1 (6 bases). The CDR3 has 15 residues. V dropped 0 bases and J dropped 2 bases, with 10 bases sitting between them. CDR1 is KGHSY and CDR2 is FQNENV in the germline V gene. The CDR3 DNA is TGTGCCAGCAGCCAATCGACAGGTCGGAACTATGGCTACACCTTC. Residues: CASSQSTGRNYGYTF.

The genes are TRBV7-9 and TRBJ1-2; D remains unclear. The CDR3 consists of 14 residues. Germline lookup yields CDR1 SEHNR and CDR2 FQNEAQ (reference sequence). Deletions cut 5 bases from V and 4 bases from J, with 14 bases between. The CDR3 sequence is CASSPRSTAYGYTF. The CDR3 coding sequence is TGTGCCAGCAGCCCCCGGTCTACAGCCTATGGCTACACCTTC.

This chain connects TRBV19 to TRBJ1-5; 8 nucleotides align to TRBD1. The V segment lost 6 bases and the J segment 6 bases; nucleotides outside the gene matches: 7. The CDR3 extends over 14 amino acids. Germline lookup yields CDR1 LNHDA and CDR2 SQIVND (reference sequence). This CDR3 is CASRIDRGTQPQHF. Here the CDR3 DNA reads TGTGCCAGTAGGATTGACAGGGGAACTCAGCCCCAGCATTTT.

The chain is built from TRBV4-2 and TRBJ1-1, with TRBD1 matching 10 bases. Germline V lookup: CDR1 LGHNA, CDR2 YNFKEQ. V shed 1 base and J 6 bases; nucleotides not matched to a gene: 2. The CDR3 is 14 amino acids. DNA of the CDR3: TGTGCCAGCAGCCAAGGGGGGACAGGGGCTGAAGCTTTCTTT. Translating gives CASSQGGTGAEAFF.

V and J are TRBV5-1 and TRBJ2-3, with D maybe TRBD2 (5 bases). Trimming took 0 bases from V and 0 from J, leaving 20 bases between them. The CDR3 has 19 amino acids. In germline, CDR1 is SGHRS, CDR2 YFSETQ. CDR3 sequence reads: CASSLAPRSPGISTDTQYF. As DNA, the CDR3 is TGCGCCAGCAGCTTGGCCCCACGTAGCCCGGGGATTAGCACAGATACGCAGTATTTT. Based on the CDR3 plus reference TRBV5-1 and TRBJ2-3, the full variable domain is KAGVTQTPRYLIKTRGQQVTLSCSPISGHRSVSWYQQTPGQGLQFLFEYFSETQRNKGNFPGRFSGRQFSNSRSEMNVSTLELGDSALYLCASSLAPRSPGISTDTQYFGPGTRLTVL.

The chain carries TRBV7-6 and TRBJ2-7; TRBD2 is a possible D gene (5 bases). Trimming took 3 bases from V and 4 from J, leaving 10 bases between them. The germline gives CDR1 SGHVS, CDR2 FNYEAQ. The CDR3 contains 13 residues. CDR3 coding DNA: TGTGCCAGCAGCTTCGACTACTTATACGAGCAGTACTTC. Translation gives CASSFDYLYEQYF.

This clone was seen only once. The chain is built from TRBV18 and TRBJ2-7; 7 nucleotides match TRBD1. The CDR3 is 14 amino acids. V trimming: 6 bases; J trimming: 2 bases; junction bases outside the gene matches: 7. In germline, CDR1 is KGHSH, CDR2 LQKENI. The CDR3 reads CASSSGQGAYEQYF. The CDR3 coding sequence is TGTGCCAGCTCCTCCGGGCAGGGGGCCTACGAGCAGTACTTC.

V gene TRBV5-1 combines with J gene TRBJ2-5, with 12 bases fitting TRBD2. The CDR3 totals 15 residues. The ends lost 3 bases at V and 10 bases at J; junction bases unmatched: 10. Germline-derived CDR1 and CDR2 are SGHRS and YFSETQ. Written as DNA, the CDR3 is TGCGCCAGCAGCTCGGGACTAGCGGGCGCCACGGACCAGTACTTC. Amino acids: CASSSGLAGATDQYF.

This clone was recorded only once. The V gene is TRBV6-6, the J gene TRBJ1-4, with 9 bases that match TRBD1. V lost 6 bases and J lost 8; bases outside the gene matches: 7. Germline V gene lookup returns CDR1 MNHNY and CDR2 SVGAGI (reference sequence). CDR3 size: 14 residues. This CDR3 reads CASRFTGGYEKLFF. As DNA, the CDR3 is TGTGCCAGCAGGTTCACAGGGGGCTACGAAAAACTGTTTTTT.

This clone was seen just once. The chain employs TRBV27 and TRBJ1-2, with 10 bases lining up with TRBD1. Per germline, CDR1 MNHEY and CDR2 SMNVEV (reference sequence). The CDR3 covers 16 residues. Trimming removed 3 bases from V and 4 bases from J; junction bases left unmatched: 8. The CDR3 region has the DNA TGTGCCAGCAGTTTGACCAGGACAGGGGGTCTCTATGGCTACACCTTC. This translates into CASSLTRTGGLYGYTF.

The J gene is TRBJ2-3, the V gene TRBV4-2; D unresolved. This CDR3 contains 18 residues. Germline values: CDR1 LGHNA, CDR2 YNFKEQ. The germline V and J ends were trimmed by 0 bases and 1 base, with 17 bases remaining between them. This CDR3 is CASSQELERMIRTDTQYF. In DNA form, the CDR3 reads TGTGCCAGCAGCCAAGAGTTGGAGCGAATGATACGCACAGATACGCAGTATTTT.

The chain employs TRBV6-5 and TRBJ1-1; TRBD1 might be the D (6 bases). Germline loops: CDR1 MNHEY, CDR2 SVGAGI. V dropped 4 bases and J dropped 2 bases, with 11 bases sitting between them. This CDR3 spans 14 amino acids. CDR3 coding DNA: TGTGCCAGCAGTTTACAGGGCCTCAACACTGAAGCTTTCTTT. It yields the protein CASSLQGLNTEAFF.

The rearrangement uses TRBV6-1 and TRBJ1-1; the D gene is possibly TRBD1 (5 bases). The CDR3 is made up of 15 amino acids. Trimming pared 3 bases from V and 5 bases from J, leaving 16 bases between. Germline values: CDR1 MNHNS, CDR2 SASEGT. The CDR3: CASSDYSRGVTEAFF. The CDR3 nucleotides read TGTGCCAGCAGTGATTATAGTCGGGGGGTGACTGAAGCTTTCTTT.

The chain recombines TRBV20-1 with TRBJ1-1, with D possibly matching TRBD1 (5 bases). CDR1 is DFQATT and CDR2 is SNEGSKA in the germline V gene (reference sequence). This CDR3 spans 10 amino acids. V was shortened by 8 bases and J by 8 bases, with 12 bases between the two germline ends. CDR3 residues: CSLGPQEAFF. For the CDR3, the DNA is TGCAGTCTGGGGCCCCAGGAAGCTTTCTTT.

The chain carries TRBV14 and TRBJ1-1; possible D gene TRBD1, 6 bases. Trimming left V 3 bases short and J 4 bases short, with 30 bases between. The CDR3 is 20 residues long. Germline-derived CDR1 and CDR2 are SGHDN and FVKESK. CDR3 DNA sequence: TGTGCCAGCAGCCACAAGCCCAGGGGAGGGGTTAGTCGGCTTCCCACTGAAGCTTTCTTT. It translates to CASSHKPRGGVSRLPTEAFF.

Comment on this clone: The same CDR3 is also encoded by other DNA sequences in this sample. V usage is TRBV5-1 and J usage is TRBJ2-1, with 9 bases identical to TRBD2. After removal of 4 bases from V and 8 bases from J, the junction contained 7 bases not matched to a gene. The CDR3 has 14 amino acids. Germline V gene sequence: CDR1 SGHRS, CDR2 YFSETQ. Here the CDR3 reads CASSAGTSLYEQFF. CDR3 coding DNA: TGCGCCAGCAGCGCCGGGACTAGCCTCTATGAGCAGTTCTTC.

J is TRBJ2-1 and V is TRBV5-4; D unresolved. The CDR3 contains 11 residues. Germline loops: CDR1 SGHNT, CDR2 YYREEE (reference sequence). V lost 2 bases, J lost 6 bases, and 3 bases lay in between. The chain's CDR3 is CASSLLNEQFF. As DNA, the CDR3 is TGTGCCAGCAGCTTACTCAATGAGCAGTTCTTC.

The chain uses TRBV6-6 and TRBJ2-7, with 7 bases fitting TRBD2. This CDR3 region has 16 residues. Germline-derived CDR1 and CDR2 are MNHNY and SVGAGI (reference sequence). J gave up 3 bases and V 6 bases, and 14 bases lay outside the gene matches. The CDR3 loop is CASSDQKPRTSYEQYF. The CDR3 nucleotides read TGTGCCAGCAGCGACCAAAAACCTAGGACTAGCTACGAGCAGTACTTC.

The rearrangement uses TRBV7-2 and TRBJ1-1, with D unresolved. This CDR3 region has 13 residues. V lost 1 base and J 4 bases, leaving 7 bases between the germline ends. CDR1 and CDR2 (germline): SGHTA, FQGNSA. The CDR3 DNA is TGTGCCAGCAGCTTAGGGGCCGCCACTGAAGCTTTCTTT. Protein sequence: CASSLGAATEAFF.

Written as DNA, the CDR3 is TGTGCCAGCAGATCCGAGCGTGGGAGGCAGGGAGATACGCAGTATTTT. It encodes CASRSERGRQGDTQYF. This chain connects TRBV27 to TRBJ2-3, with a weak D call TRBD2 (6 bases). Germline assignment: CDR1 MNHEY and CDR2 SMNVEV (reference sequence). CDR3 size: 16 residues. Trimming removed 6 bases at V and 5 bases at J, with 21 bases between.

The chain couples TRBV7-6 to TRBJ2-1; the match to TRBD2 covers 10 bases. After removal of 5 bases from V and 4 bases from J, the junction contained 5 bases not matched to a gene. In germline, CDR1 is SGHVS, CDR2 FNYEAQ. This CDR3 contains 15 residues. Here the CDR3 DNA reads TGTGCCAGCAGCGAACTAGCGGGGACATACAATGAGCAGTTCTTC. Translated, it gives CASSELAGTYNEQFF.

This clone was detected a few times. The chain employs TRBV7-9 and TRBJ1-1, with D possibly matching TRBD1 (6 bases). The CDR3 covers 12 residues. V was cut by 1 base and J by 10 bases, with 10 bases left in between. The germline V gene has CDR1 SEHNR and CDR2 FQNEAQ (reference sequence). The CDR3, as DNA: TGTGCCAGCAGCTTAGTGGACAGAGGAGCTTTCTTT. It yields the protein CASSLVDRGAFF. Based on the CDR3 plus reference TRBV7-9 and TRBJ1-1, the full variable domain is DTGVSQNPRHKITKRGQNVTFRCDPISEHNRLYWYRQTLGQGPEFLTYFQNEAQLEKSRLLSDRFSAERPKGSFSTLEIQRTEQGDSAMYLCASSLVDRGAFFGQGTRLTVV.

The chain has TRBV4-2 and TRBJ1-1; 8 bases are a match to TRBD1. The CDR3 extends over 16 amino acids. Germline V gene lookup returns CDR1 LGHNA and CDR2 YNFKEQ. Trimming took 4 bases from V and 4 from J; bases not matched to a gene: 11. CDR3 sequence reads: CASSPDQGAAGTEAFF. Written as DNA, the CDR3 is TGTGCCAGCAGCCCCGATCAGGGGGCCGCAGGCACTGAAGCTTTCTTT.